This TCR beta chain is drawn from a study of human T cells and chemical hapten exposure. At the level of the study: Patients were mainly female, each with alopecia areata, totalis or universalis.

Time point in this sample: pre-sensitization, week 0. Treatment: therapeutic diphenylcyclopropenone sensitization with weekly scalp DPC. Unseparated into fractions, whole blood served as the source from which total RNA was extracted. Trimming left V 2 bases short and J 0 bases short, with 6 bases between. Looked up from germline, CDR1 is LGHNA and CDR2 is YNFKEQ. This CDR3 contains 14 residues. General study points: Expanded TCRs grouped into significantly more large CDR3 similarity clusters than controls produced.

This clonotype was counted many times. No antigen is known for it. Unique molecular identifiers were linked by the library to individual cDNA molecules. TCRdb called the RACE reads again in MiXCR, with one record for every CDR3 protein. The sample shows some 400,000 distinct CDR3 sequences, approximately 5.1% of them seen only once. The source material was whole blood, sampled in connection with sensitization to the hapten diphenylcyclopropenone (DPC). This chain connects TRBV4-2 to TRBJ2-3, with no clear D. This clonotype was sampled from a woman aged 50 to 60 with alopecia areata. Some clones in this sample may be carry-over from other donors' samples. The CDR3 here is CASSQSLSTDTQYF. The CDR3 DNA sequence: TGTGCCAGCAGCCAAAGCCTGAGCACAGATACGCAGTATTTT.